This is a list of T cell receptor beta chains from one sample in a study of cytomegalovirus exposure and HLA in healthy donors. Using immunoSEQ multiplex PCR, the repertoire was profiled, and TCRdb retains in-frame clones only, with some absent. The sample has about 130,000 clones, less than 85% seen once. The material sequenced was PBMCs. The receptors were gathered from a man aged 30 to 45 in good health and CMV-seropositive. Both conserved end residues are part of each CDR3. Some rows mark clone size as missing; the rest say once, few, many or name a class of expanded clone.

CDR3aa	abundance	j_gene	v_gene
CASSDVNSGGADTQYF	.	TRBJ2-3	TRBV2
CASSSSGTSIGKTQYF	.	TRBJ2-5	TRBV2
CASSFGGAGYQETQYF	.	TRBJ2-5	TRBV13
CASSLWTGRTEAFF	.	TRBJ1-1	TRBV5-1
CASSSMPWDRGNYGYTF	.	TRBJ1-2	TRBV2
CASSSRGGGEETQYF	.	TRBJ2-5	TRBV5-4
CASSLPGTGNTIYF	.	TRBJ1-3	TRBV7-2
CASSRQANTEAFF	.	TRBJ1-1	TRBV18
CATQPSGYSNQPQHF	.	TRBJ1-5	TRBV19
CATSLTRQSNQPQHF	.	TRBJ1-5	TRBV15
CASSPGTGGTGELFF	once	TRBJ2-2	TRBV5-6
CASNPQGRDYGYTF	.	TRBJ1-2	TRBV6-5
CASSFRGGAYEQYF	.	TRBJ2-7	TRBV27
CASSLAQTSGEETQYF	.	TRBJ2-5	TRBV5-8
CSSSFLGNRDTEAFF	.	TRBJ1-1	TRBV7-9
CASSWTGNQPQHF	.	TRBJ1-5	TRBV7-2
CASSESGFTSYEQYF	.	.	TRBV6-1
CAWTGTGGSPLHF	.	TRBJ1-6	TRBV30
CASGLEMPVNTEAFF	few	TRBJ1-1	TRBV12-5
CASSLTAAQGIYGYTF	.	TRBJ1-2	TRBV7-8
CASSPAGGYTTGELFF	.	TRBJ2-2	TRBV7-2
CASSLAGGSYNEQFF	once	TRBJ2-1	TRBV27
CASSPRDIFSNQPQHF	.	TRBJ1-5	TRBV19
CSVEESPGEAFF	once	TRBJ1-1	TRBV29-1
CASSLSGGVPNYGYTF	.	TRBJ1-2	TRBV5-1
CASSLKPRVSGGVNLGTDTQYF	.	TRBJ2-3	TRBV7-3
CASSPTAATNEKLFF	.	TRBJ1-4	TRBV18
CASSSSQGANYGYTF	.	TRBJ1-2	TRBV6-6
CASSKGGGGNTIYF	.	TRBJ1-3	TRBV21-1
CASTTEGSGPYEQYF	.	TRBJ2-7	TRBV6-1
CASSSREDQPQHF	few	TRBJ1-5	TRBV6-5
CASSLAPPTSGGAAYEQYF	.	TRBJ2-7	TRBV27
CASSPGFDGASGNTIYF	.	TRBJ1-3	TRBV9
CASSLRPQGESYEQYF	once	TRBJ2-7	TRBV5-6
CASSYSWRGGYEQYF	.	TRBJ2-7	TRBV27